These 18 T cell receptor beta chains share one sample of origin, sequenced in a study of Ad26.COV2.S vaccination and SARS-CoV-2 variants. Treatment: around 19 received Ad26.COV2.S at low or high dose, single or two shots; 5 received placebo; per-sample allocation not given. The samples date from day 63 after the first vaccine or placebo injection. Measured with immunoSEQ multiplex PCR; TCRdb has only the in-frame clones, and not every one. The sample contains more than 400,000 clones, about 92% of which appear only once. Source: peripheral blood, taken in a trial of Ad26.COV2.S vaccine versus placebo. These receptors all come from a person between 18 and 60 years old who received the Ad26.COV2.S COVID-19 vaccine or a placebo.

The chain combines TRBV6-6 with TRBJ2-7; D is uncertain. The CDR3 length is 13 residues. Deletions cut 8 bases from V and 2 bases from J, with 13 bases between. CDR1 is MNHNY and CDR2 is SVGAGI in the germline V gene (reference sequence). In nucleotides, the CDR3 is TGTGCCAGCGGTCTGACTTATACCTACGAGCAGTACTTC. It codes for CASGLTYTYEQYF.

The chain has TRBV7-9 and TRBJ2-2; 7 bases agree with TRBD1. This CDR3 has 14 amino acids. CDR1 and CDR2 (germline): SEHNR, FQNEAQ (reference sequence). The V segment lost 11 bases and the J segment 1 base; nucleotides outside the gene matches: 7. Here the CDR3 reads CAGSRGRNTGELFF. The DNA for the CDR3 is TGTGCCGGTTCTAGGGGGCGGAACACCGGGGAGCTGTTTTTT.

The chain recombines TRBV5-6 with TRBJ2-1; D call uncertain. The germline V and J ends were trimmed by 2 bases and 0 bases, with 12 bases remaining between them. Germline values: CDR1 SGHDT, CDR2 YYEEEE. The CDR3 is 16 amino acids. The CDR3 DNA reads TGTGCCAGCAGCTTCTACCGCACGAGCTCCTACAATGAGCAGTTCTTC. It encodes CASSFYRTSSYNEQFF.

The rearrangement links TRBV5-1 to TRBJ2-7, with TRBD1 matching 7 bases. The CDR3 covers 15 residues. The germline V gene has CDR1 SGHRS and CDR2 YFSETQ. J was trimmed by 2 bases and V by 1 base; bases with no gene match: 6. The chain's CDR3 is CASSLLTGATYEQYF. Written as DNA, the CDR3 is TGCGCCAGCAGCTTGTTAACAGGGGCCACCTACGAGCAGTACTTC.

The chain links TRBV7-6 to TRBJ1-4; perhaps TRBD1 as D (5 bases). V was trimmed by 1 base and J by 6 bases, leaving 12 bases between them. This CDR3 contains 15 residues. Germline CDR1 reads SGHVS; CDR2 reads FNYEAQ. The CDR3 sequence: CASSLGRGGDEKLFF. Here the CDR3 DNA reads TGTGCCAGCAGCTTAGGCCGGGGGGGAGATGAAAAACTGTTTTTT.

The chain joins TRBV19 to TRBJ1-5, with a weak D call TRBD1 (6 bases). Trimming took off 2 bases at V and 3 bases at J, with 11 bases between the two ends. This CDR3 region has 15 residues. Germline V gene sequence: CDR1 LNHDA, CDR2 SQIVND (reference sequence). The CDR3 spells CASSIRRTANQPQHF. The CDR3 DNA is TGTGCCAGTAGTATAAGGCGGACAGCCAATCAGCCCCAGCATTTT.

The genes are TRBV27 and TRBJ2-7; 9 bases match TRBD1. V trimming: 3 bases; J trimming: 0 bases; junction bases outside the gene matches: 12. Germline CDR1 is MNHEY and CDR2 is SMNVEV (reference sequence). CDR3 size: 18 residues. The CDR3 DNA sequence: TGTGCCAGCAGTTTTGGTTCATCGACAGGGGGGAGCTCCTACGAGCAGTACTTC. Amino acid sequence: CASSFGSSTGGSSYEQYF.

The genes are TRBV4-1 and TRBJ2-5; the match to TRBD2 covers 7 bases. Per germline, CDR1 MGHRA and CDR2 YSYEKL. This CDR3 is built from 15 residues. J was trimmed by 5 bases and V by 0 bases; bases with no gene match: 6. The CDR3 coding sequence is TGCGCCAGCAGCCAAGATCGCGGGGGATTGGAGACCCAGTACTTC. Translated, it gives CASSQDRGGLETQYF.

The chain is built from TRBV10-3 and TRBJ1-1; a possible D gene is TRBD1 (6 bases). The V end was cut by 4 bases, the J end by 4 bases, with 19 bases between. This CDR3 spans 16 amino acids. Germline V gene sequence: CDR1 ENHRY, CDR2 SYGVKD. CDR3 sequence (DNA): TGTGCCATCAGTGGCTTCCAGGGGAGCTATTCCACTGAAGCTTTCTTT. Its translation is CAISGFQGSYSTEAFF.

The V call is TRBV6-2 or TRBV6-3, the J call TRBJ1-2, with D perhaps matching TRBD1 (5 bases). From germline, CDR1 is MNHEY and CDR2 SVGEGT. The CDR3 has 15 amino acids. The V and J ends lost 5 bases and 9 bases respectively, with 22 bases between them. CDR3 sequence (DNA): TGTGCCAGCAGTAGATTCGCAGGGTCTGGTTTCCGCTACACCTTC. Translating gives CASSRFAGSGFRYTF.

This sequence joins TRBV2 and TRBJ1-6; D is perhaps TRBD1 (6 bases). In germline, CDR1 is SNHLY, CDR2 FYNNEI. The CDR3 totals 13 residues. The V end lost 7 bases, the J end lost 6 bases, and 10 bases lay between the germline ends. The CDR3 region has the DNA TGTGCCAGCAATACACAGGGTAATTCACCCCTCCACTTT. Translating gives CASNTQGNSPLHF.

This chain links TRBV28 with TRBJ2-3; 11 bases are shared with TRBD2. The V gene's germline CDR1 is MDHEN and CDR2 SYDVKM. V gave up 8 bases and J gave up 5 bases; unmatched junction bases: 9. The CDR3 loop spans 15 amino acids. DNA for the CDR3: TGTGCCAGCCCCGTACTAGCGGGGGTCTTAGATACGCAGTATTTT. This translates into CASPVLAGVLDTQYF. Combining the CDR3 with reference TRBV28 and TRBJ2-3 gives the whole variable domain DVKVTQSSRYLVKRTGEKVFLECVQDMDHENMFWYRQDPGLGLRLIYFSYDVKMKEKGDIPEGYSVSREKKERFSLILESASTNQTSMYLCASPVLAGVLDTQYFGPGTRLTVL.

V is TRBV18 and J is TRBJ2-7; D remains ambiguous. CDR1 is KGHSH and CDR2 is LQKENI in the germline V gene. The CDR3 consists of 13 residues. Trimming removed 5 bases at V and 3 bases at J, with 11 bases between. Here the CDR3 reads CASSDQSNYEQYF. The CDR3 region has the DNA TGTGCCAGCTCAGACCAGTCCAACTACGAGCAGTACTTC.

The CDR3 spells CASSQRDMWTGELFF. The CDR3 DNA sequence: TGTGCCAGCAGCCAACGGGACATGTGGACCGGGGAGCTGTTTTTT. The chain combines TRBV14 with TRBJ2-2; a possible D gene is TRBD1 (6 bases). Trimming pared 2 bases from V and 5 bases from J, leaving 12 bases between. The CDR3 has 15 residues. Looked up from germline, CDR1 is SGHDN and CDR2 is FVKESK.

This clone has more than one count but fewer than ten. The CDR3 DNA reads TGCGCCAGCAGCGGGAGACAGGGTTCCTACGAGCAGTACTTC. This sequence encodes CASSGRQGSYEQYF. The chain has TRBV5-1 and TRBJ2-7; 7 nucleotides agree with TRBD1. V gave up 4 bases and J gave up 1 base; unmatched junction bases: 5. Germline CDR1 SGHRS, CDR2 YFSETQ. CDR3 length: 14 amino acids.

The rearrangement joins TRBV5-1 to TRBJ2-5; D gene uncertain. Trimming stripped 0 bases from V and 5 bases from J, with 14 bases between. The germline V gene has CDR1 SGHRS and CDR2 YFSETQ. The CDR3 has 15 residues. The CDR3 here is CASSLGLGLGETQYF. The CDR3, as DNA: TGCGCCAGCAGCTTGGGGCTGGGCCTCGGGGAGACCCAGTACTTC.

The rearrangement joins TRBV5-1 to TRBJ1-5; D uncertain. Germline CDR1 and CDR2: SGHRS and YFSETQ. The CDR3 covers 15 residues. V shed 0 bases and J shed 0 bases, with 7 bases lying between them. This CDR3 reads CASSLEGYSNQPQHF. DNA of the CDR3: TGCGCCAGCAGCTTGGAGGGCTATAGCAATCAGCCCCAGCATTTT.

The chain uses TRBV6-4 and TRBJ1-2, with D possibly TRBD1 on 6 matching bases. In germline, CDR1 is MRHNA, CDR2 SNTAGT. V was pared by 4 bases and J by 6 bases, with 18 bases between. The CDR3 runs to 15 residues. The CDR3 nucleotides are TGTGCCAGCAGTGTCTCCAACACAGGGAATAATGGCTACACCTTC. This gives the protein CASSVSNTGNNGYTF.